The clone carrying this T cell receptor beta chain has more than one count but fewer than ten. The antigen is not known. This CDR3 has 14 amino acids. Germline values: CDR1 SQVTM, CDR2 ANQGSEA. The junction had 7 bases not matched to a gene; V was cut back by 7 bases and J by 9 bases. The second PCR ran roughly 7 to 12 cycles with a sample-barcoded 5' primer and J-beta primers. TCRdb itself ran the 5' RACE reads through MiXCR, one entry per CDR3 protein. Of about 1.4 million distinct CDR3 sequences in the sample, around 59% are singletons; the top ten hold about 6.3%. The total RNA that was extracted per sample amounted to at least 5 micrograms. The data were obtained in a study of blood T cells in healthy people across ages. Study background: T cells yielded about one barcoded beta molecule per two cells through template switching.

Study findings and constraints: A strong correlation was found between TCR beta diversity and the percentage of naive T cells. The study found more naive CD4+ cells and higher diversity in long-lived than aged donors.

The receptor comes from a man between 18 and 29 years old in good health. The V gene is TRBV29-1, the J gene TRBJ2-1, with TRBD2 matching over 15 bases. Sequencing was performed on blood. The CDR3 protein is CSGWTSGGAGEQFF. For the CDR3, the DNA is TGCAGCGGGTGGACTAGCGGGGGGGCTGGTGAGCAGTTCTTC.